Shown below are 21 T cell receptor beta chains from a single sample sequenced in a study of T cells of healthy individuals. MiXCR, applied by TCRdb to the 5' RACE reads, yields one record per CDR3 protein. The table records some 100,000 distinct CDR3 sequences, approximately 15% of them present only once. These receptors all stem from a human donor in good health.

This clonotype was seen only a few times. The rearrangement uses TRBV18 and TRBJ2-3; perhaps TRBD1 as D (6 bases). In germline, CDR1 is KGHSH, CDR2 LQKENI. The CDR3 loop spans 17 amino acids. Trimming removed 2 bases from V and 0 bases from J, with 15 bases in between. The CDR3 DNA is TGTGCCAGCTCACCATTTAATGGACAGTTTAGCACAGATACGCAGTATTTT. Amino acid sequence: CASSPFNGQFSTDTQYF.

The rearrangement uses TRBV6-5 and TRBJ2-6; D not certain. In germline, CDR1 is MNHEY, CDR2 SVGAGI. The CDR3 is 16 residues long. The germline V and J ends were trimmed by 2 bases and 2 bases, with 10 bases remaining between them. The CDR3 loop reads CASSYPQLAGANVLTF. The CDR3 region has the DNA TGTGCCAGCAGTTACCCGCAGTTGGCTGGGGCCAACGTCCTGACTTTC.

This clonotype was recorded many times. The V gene is TRBV7-2, the J gene TRBJ1-6; D unresolved. There are 12 residues in the CDR3. CDR1 is SGHTA, CDR2 FQGNSA, per germline. Trimming took off 2 bases at V and 11 bases at J, with 7 bases between the two ends. The CDR3 here is CASSLFRPPLHF. The CDR3 coding sequence is TGTGCCAGCAGCTTATTCCGTCCACCCCTCCACTTT.

This clonotype was seen many times. The chain employs TRBV4-2 and TRBJ2-3; 10 bases fit TRBD2. The CDR3 is 16 residues long. Germline loops: CDR1 LGHNA, CDR2 YNFKEQ. Trimming cost V 1 base and J 4 bases; bases outside gene matches: 5. CDR3 sequence (DNA): TGTGCCAGCAGCCAAGCCGCTAGCGGGGGCGCAGATACGCAGTATTTT. Its protein is CASSQAASGGADTQYF.

The CDR3 sequence is CASSLVGRGTEAFF. CDR3 bases: TGTGCCAGCAGCTTAGTTGGGAGGGGCACTGAAGCTTTCTTT. The genes are TRBV7-6 and TRBJ1-1, with D tentatively TRBD1 (5 bases). The V gene lost 1 base and the J gene lost 4 bases, with 10 bases spanning the gap. Germline V gene data show CDR1 as SGHVS and CDR2 as FNYEAQ. The CDR3 totals 14 residues. Looking up the rest from reference TRBV7-6 and TRBJ1-1 gives the full variable domain: GAGVSQSPRYKVTKRGQDVALRCDPISGHVSLYWYRQALGQGPEFLTYFNYEAQQDKSGLPNDRFSAERPEGSISTLTIQRTEQRDSAMYRCASSLVGRGTEAFFGQGTRLTVV.

This clonotype was picked up many times. J is TRBJ1-6 and V is TRBV4-1; D not certain. V was pared by 1 base and J by 7 bases, with 11 bases between. This CDR3 is 15 amino acids long. CDR1 MGHRA and CDR2 YSYEKL come from the germline V gene. The CDR3 region has the DNA TGCGCCAGCAGCCAAGTTTCACTGGCCAATTCACCCCTCCACTTT. Protein sequence: CASSQVSLANSPLHF.

This clonotype has just a few counts. J is TRBJ2-2 and V is TRBV5-1; tentatively, D is TRBD1 (6 bases). The germline CDR1 and CDR2 sequences are SGHRS and YFSETQ. The CDR3 length is 16 residues. Trimming cost V 8 bases and J 0 bases, with 17 bases left between them. The CDR3 DNA follows: TGCGCCAGTGCCGAACAGGGATCACCGAACACCGGGGAGCTGTTTTTT. Its protein is CASAEQGSPNTGELFF.

This clonotype was observed a few times. The chain links TRBV6-2 or TRBV6-3 to TRBJ1-1; D is possibly TRBD1 (5 bases). V shed 2 bases and J shed 2 bases, with 9 bases lying between them. The V gene's germline CDR1 is MNHEY and CDR2 SVGEGT. CDR3 length: 14 amino acids. The CDR3 region is CASSYPQGNTEAFF. Written as DNA, the CDR3 is TGTGCCAGCAGTTACCCCCAGGGAAACACTGAAGCTTTCTTT.

The table lists this clonotype with many counts. The CDR3 DNA reads TGCAGCGCCTGGGGGTCCGACGGACACACTGAAGCTTTCTTT. This sequence encodes CSAWGSDGHTEAFF. V and J are TRBV29-1 and TRBJ1-1; perhaps TRBD1 as D (5 bases). V dropped 7 bases and J dropped 3 bases, with 18 bases sitting between them. This CDR3 region has 14 residues. Germline loops: CDR1 SQVTM, CDR2 ANQGSEA. The full variable domain, rest sourced from reference TRBV29-1 and TRBJ1-1, is SAVISQKPSRDICQRGTSLTIQCQVDSQVTMMFWYRQQPGQSLTLIATANQGSEATYESGFVIDKFPISRPNLTFSTLTVSNMSPEDSSIYLCSAWGSDGHTEAFFGQGTRLTVV.

The gene calls are TRBV20-1 and TRBJ1-1; D not resolved. CDR3 size: 12 residues. Germline CDR1 reads DFQATT; CDR2 reads SNEGSKA (reference sequence). Trimming stripped 1 base from V and 1 base from J, with 4 bases between. The CDR3 region has the DNA TGCAGTGCTAGAGCGGGGAACACTGAAGCTTTCTTT. It translates to CSARAGNTEAFF.

This clonotype has just a few counts. This sequence joins TRBV7-2 and TRBJ2-3; D may match TRBD1 or TRBD2 (5 bases each). Between the trimmed V and J ends, which lost 4 bases and 2 bases, there was a span of 13 bases. This CDR3 is built from 15 residues. Germline V lookup: CDR1 SGHTA, CDR2 FQGNSA. DNA of the CDR3: TGTGCCAGCAGCTCCGGGACCTCTAACACAGATACGCAGTATTTT. Translation: CASSSGTSNTDTQYF.

This clonotype has just a few counts. The J gene is TRBJ1-2, the V gene TRBV2, with 7 bases matching TRBD1. The CDR3 is made up of 15 amino acids. After removal of 6 bases from V and 5 bases from J, the junction contained 12 bases not matched to a gene. Germline CDR1 reads SNHLY; CDR2 reads FYNNEI. Written as DNA, the CDR3 is TGTGCCAGCAGCCACCTCAGGGGGAGAGAGTATGGCTACACCTTC. Amino acids: CASSHLRGREYGYTF.

The chain is built from TRBV5-1 and TRBJ2-7; D is perhaps TRBD1 (6 bases). V shed 3 bases and J shed 0 bases, with 10 bases lying between them. Per the germline V gene, CDR1 is SGHRS and CDR2 is YFSETQ. The CDR3 sequence is 14 residues long. CDR3 sequence: CASSYRTDSYEQYF. The CDR3 nucleotides read TGCGCCAGCAGCTACCGGACAGACTCCTACGAGCAGTACTTC. The entire variable domain, with the rest obtained from reference TRBV5-1 and TRBJ2-7, is as follows: KAGVTQTPRYLIKTRGQQVTLSCSPISGHRSVSWYQQTPGQGLQFLFEYFSETQRNKGNFPGRFSGRQFSNSRSEMNVSTLELGDSALYLCASSYRTDSYEQYFGPGTRLTVT.

This clonotype was detected ten times or more. The rearrangement links TRBV7-9 to TRBJ2-7; no definite D call. The V gene lost 5 bases and the J gene lost 3 bases, with 14 bases spanning the gap. The CDR3 is 14 residues long. Germline-derived CDR1 and CDR2 are SEHNR and FQNEAQ (reference sequence). CDR3 in DNA: TGTGCCAGCAGCCCACGGCTGGTGGGCTACGAGCAGTACTTC. Translation: CASSPRLVGYEQYF.

The rearrangement joins TRBV25-1 to TRBJ1-5; TRBD1 might be the D (5 bases). Germline V gene sequence: CDR1 MGHDK, CDR2 SYGVNS. The CDR3 has 14 residues. Trimming pared 3 bases from V and 2 bases from J, leaving 8 bases between. The CDR3 here is CASSDPGRNQPQHF. CDR3 coding DNA: TGTGCCAGCAGTGACCCAGGGCGCAATCAGCCCCAGCATTTT.

The gene calls are TRBV6-2 or TRBV6-3 and TRBJ1-1; no firm D call. The CDR3 sequence is 14 residues long. V was clipped by 6 bases and J by 5 bases, with 16 bases between them. The germline V gene encodes CDR1 MNHEY and CDR2 SVGEGT. Here the CDR3 reads CASSRISGGTEAFF. CDR3 DNA sequence: TGTGCCAGCAGCCGGATCTCCGGAGGGACTGAAGCTTTCTTT.

This clonotype was detected a few times. The rearrangement uses TRBV28 and TRBJ2-4; TRBD2 matches 8 bases. Germline V gene lookup returns CDR1 MDHEN and CDR2 SYDVKM. The CDR3 contains 18 residues. Trimming removed 2 bases from V and 2 bases from J; junction bases left unmatched: 11. The CDR3 nucleotides are TGTGCCAGCAGTTTAAGCGGGAGTGTGGGGGGGCCCAAAAACATTCAGTACTTC. This translates into CASSLSGSVGGPKNIQYF.

This clonotype was counted between two and nine times. The rearrangement links TRBV20-1 to TRBJ2-7; the match to TRBD2 covers 8 bases. This CDR3 comprises 13 residues. Germline loops: CDR1 DFQATT, CDR2 SNEGSKA (reference sequence). The J segment lost 4 bases and the V segment lost 3 bases, leaving 5 bases of the junction unmatched. The CDR3 sequence: CSASRTSKYEQYF. CDR3 nucleotide sequence: TGCAGTGCTAGTCGGACTAGCAAGTACGAGCAGTACTTC.

The chain combines TRBV5-1 with TRBJ2-5; 9 nucleotides agree with TRBD2. Germline loops: CDR1 SGHRS, CDR2 YFSETQ. This CDR3 is 15 amino acids long. V lost 0 bases to trimming and J lost 5 bases; unmatched junction nucleotides: 5. The CDR3 region has the DNA TGCGCCAGCAGCTTGGGATTAGCGGGGGAGGAGACCCAGTACTTC. Its protein product is CASSLGLAGEETQYF.

This clonotype was seen a handful of times. The chain recombines TRBV18 with TRBJ2-1; 8 bases are a match to TRBD1. The V gene's germline CDR1 is KGHSH and CDR2 LQKENI. J gave up 8 bases and V 4 bases, and 4 bases lay outside the gene matches. The CDR3 spans 13 residues. This chain's CDR3 is CASSLGQDHEQFF. The CDR3 coding sequence is TGTGCCAGCTCACTGGGACAGGATCATGAGCAGTTCTTC.

This chain connects TRBV11-2 to TRBJ1-6, with D unclear. This CDR3 spans 17 amino acids. Trimming took 3 bases from V and 3 from J, leaving 15 bases between them. CDR1 and CDR2 (germline): SGHAT, FQNNGV. This CDR3 is CASSLDGLSFYNSPLHF. As DNA, the CDR3 is TGTGCCAGCAGCTTGGACGGACTGTCATTCTATAATTCACCCCTCCACTTT.